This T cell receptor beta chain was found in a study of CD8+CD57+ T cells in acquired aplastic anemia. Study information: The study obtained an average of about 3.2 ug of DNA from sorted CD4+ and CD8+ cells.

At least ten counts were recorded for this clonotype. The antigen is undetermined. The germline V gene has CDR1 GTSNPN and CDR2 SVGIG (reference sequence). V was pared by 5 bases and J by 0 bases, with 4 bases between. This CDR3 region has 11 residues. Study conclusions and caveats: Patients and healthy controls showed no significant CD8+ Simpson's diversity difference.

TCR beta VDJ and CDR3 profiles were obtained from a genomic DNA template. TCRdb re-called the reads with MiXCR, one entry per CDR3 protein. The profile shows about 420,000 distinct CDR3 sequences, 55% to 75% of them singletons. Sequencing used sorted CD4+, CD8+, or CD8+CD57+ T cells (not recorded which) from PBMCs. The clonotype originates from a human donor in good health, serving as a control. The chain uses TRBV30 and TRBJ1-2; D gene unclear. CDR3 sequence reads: CAWEANYGYTF. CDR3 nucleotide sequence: TGTGCCTGGGAGGCTAACTATGGCTACACCTTC.